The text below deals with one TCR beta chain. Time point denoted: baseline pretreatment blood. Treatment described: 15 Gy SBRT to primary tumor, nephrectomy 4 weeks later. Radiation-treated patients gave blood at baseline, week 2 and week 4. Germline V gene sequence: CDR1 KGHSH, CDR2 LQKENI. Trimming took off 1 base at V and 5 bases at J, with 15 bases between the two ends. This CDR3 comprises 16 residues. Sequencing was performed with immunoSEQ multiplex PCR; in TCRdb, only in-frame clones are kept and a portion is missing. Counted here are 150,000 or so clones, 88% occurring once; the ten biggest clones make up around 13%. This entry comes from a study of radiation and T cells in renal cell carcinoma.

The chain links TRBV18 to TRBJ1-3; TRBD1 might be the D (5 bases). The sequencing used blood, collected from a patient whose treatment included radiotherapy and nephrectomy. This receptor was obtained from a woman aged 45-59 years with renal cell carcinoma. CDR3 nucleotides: TGTGCCAGCTCACCACTCGGGGGAGATAGGAGAAACACCATATATTTT. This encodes CASSPLGGDRRNTIYF.